The next 2 T cell receptor beta chains were all read from a single sample in a study of shared clonotypes between healthy human individuals. The repertoire was sequenced with immunoSEQ multiplex PCR; TCRdb's copy has only in-frame clones and lacks some. The sample contains around 500,000 clones, more than 75% of which appear only once. The sample was PBMCs. These receptors were taken from a woman aged 40 to 49 in good health. Some clones in this sample may be carry-over from other donors' samples.

The CDR3 coding sequence is TGTGCCAGCAGTCCCTACCAAGAGACCCAGTACTTC. Residues: CASSPYQETQYF. The chain couples TRBV2 to TRBJ2-5; D not resolved. Germline CDR1 is SNHLY and CDR2 is FYNNEI. The CDR3 length is 12 residues. V gave up 5 bases and J gave up 0 bases, with 4 bases separating them.

The genes are TRBV10-3 and TRBJ1-2, with unresolved D. CDR1 is ENHRY, CDR2 SYGVKD, per germline. The V and J ends lost 2 bases and 5 bases respectively, with 9 bases between them. CDR3 length: 13 amino acids. In DNA form, the CDR3 reads TGTGCCATCAGTGAGGAGGCGGAATATGGCTACACCTTC. Protein: CAISEEAEYGYTF.